These T cell receptor beta chains were read from a single sample in a study of radiotherapy plus CTLA-4 blockade in lung cancer. The repertoire was sequenced with immunoSEQ multiplex PCR; TCRdb's copy has only in-frame clones and lacks some. Seen here are about 51,000 clones, 60% to 80% observed once, and the top ten hold 2% to 3%. This specimen was peripheral blood, taken from a patient treated with radiotherapy plus ipilimumab. These TCRs come from a human donor with non-small cell lung cancer whose response to radiotherapy plus ipilimumab could not be evaluated. Each CDR3 is given with its conserved first and last residue. D genes are given only for firm matches. Clone size is given for some rows only: seen once, a few or many times, or a class if the clone is expanded.

V: TRBV7-2
size: -
D: TRBD1
J: TRBJ1-1
DNA: TGTGCCAGCGTAGGACAGGGGAACACTGAAGCTTTCTTT
CDR3: CASVGQGNTEAFF

V: TRBV19
size: -
D: -
J: TRBJ1-2
DNA: TGTGCCAGTAGTATTGGGAGCGGCTACACCTTC
CDR3: CASSIGSGYTF

V: TRBV29-1
size: once
D: -
J: TRBJ2-7
DNA: TGCAGCGTCCAAAGACAGGCCCCGTTCTACGAGCAGTACTTC
CDR3: CSVQRQAPFYEQYF

V: TRBV5-1
size: -
D: TRBD2
J: TRBJ2-1
DNA: TGCGCCAGCAGCGTGGGACTAGGACTCGAAGAGCAGTTCTTC
CDR3: CASSVGLGLEEQFF

V: TRBV7-8
size: -
D: -
J: TRBJ1-4
DNA: TGTGCCAGCAGCTTTCAGGGTGAAAAACTGTTTTTT
CDR3: CASSFQGEKLFF

V: TRBV19
size: -
D: -
J: TRBJ1-2
DNA: TGTGCCACCGTGGACACCAATAACTATGGCTACACCTTC
CDR3: CATVDTNNYGYTF

V: TRBV28
size: -
D: -
J: TRBJ2-5
DNA: TGTGCCAGCAGTCTCAGGGGAAGGGAGACCCAGTACTTC
CDR3: CASSLRGRETQYF

V: TRBV15
size: -
D: -
J: TRBJ2-3
DNA: TGTGCCACCAGCCATCAGTTAGATACGCAGTATTTT
CDR3: CATSHQLDTQYF

V: TRBV6-5
size: -
D: -
J: TRBJ2-1
DNA: TGTGCCAGCAGCCCCGGGGTCTACAATGAGCAGTTCTTC
CDR3: CASSPGVYNEQFF

V: TRBV2
size: once
D: -
J: TRBJ1-3
DNA: TGTGCCAGCAGTGAAGCGGGACTGAGCTCTGGAAACACCATATATTTT
CDR3: CASSEAGLSSGNTIYF

V: TRBV21-1
size: few
D: -
J: TRBJ2-7
DNA: TGTGCCAGCAGCATATTTCGCACCTCCGGGACTAACTACTACGAGCAGTACTTC
CDR3: CASSIFRTSGTNYYEQYF

V: TRBV6-1
size: -
D: TRBD2
J: TRBJ2-3
DNA: TGTGCCAGCAGTGGGACTAGCGGGAGTTCAGATACGCAGTATTTT
CDR3: CASSGTSGSSDTQYF

V: TRBV2
size: -
D: TRBD2
J: TRBJ2-1
DNA: TGTGCCTCGACTAGCGGGAGATTTAATGAGCAGTTCTTC
CDR3: CASTSGRFNEQFF

V: TRBV11-3
size: -
D: TRBD2
J: TRBJ2-7
DNA: TGTGCCAGCAGCCCAAGCGGGGGAACCTACGAGCAGTACTTC
CDR3: CASSPSGGTYEQYF

V: TRBV5-1
size: -
D: -
J: TRBJ1-1
DNA: TGCGCCAGCAGCTTGACACCCTTCGACACTGAAGCTTTCTTT
CDR3: CASSLTPFDTEAFF

V: TRBV9
size: -
D: TRBD2
J: TRBJ2-7
DNA: TGTGCCAGCAGCCCAGGACTAGCGGGAAACGAGCAGTACTTC
CDR3: CASSPGLAGNEQYF

V: TRBV30
size: -
D: TRBD1
J: TRBJ1-4
DNA: TGTGCCTGTGGACAGGGGGTCGTAGAAAAACTGTTTTTT
CDR3: CACGQGVVEKLFF

V: TRBV28
size: -
D: -
J: TRBJ1-2
DNA: TGTGCCAGCATGAGGACAGCCAACTATGGCTACACCTTC
CDR3: CASMRTANYGYTF

V: TRBV5-4
size: -
D: TRBD1
J: TRBJ2-1
DNA: TGTGCCAGCTTCGGGACAGGGGAAGGGGAGCAGTTCTTC
CDR3: CASFGTGEGEQFF

V: TRBV6-4
size: -
D: -
J: TRBJ1-6
DNA: TGTGCCATTCTAAACGGGACTGGTTATAATTCACCCCTCCACTTT
CDR3: CAILNGTGYNSPLHF

V: TRBV7-6
size: few
D: TRBD2
J: TRBJ2-1
DNA: TGTGCCAGCAGCTCACTAGCGGGGGGGCGGGATGAGCAGTTCTTC
CDR3: CASSSLAGGRDEQFF

V: TRBV28
size: -
D: TRBD1
J: TRBJ2-7
DNA: TGTGCCAGCAGTACCACCGGGACAGGGAGGTTCGAGCAGTACTTC
CDR3: CASSTTGTGRFEQYF

V: TRBV5-6
size: -
D: TRBD1
J: TRBJ2-3
DNA: TGTGCCAACAGCTTCAGGGGGCGCTTTTCCCATACGCAGTATTTT
CDR3: CANSFRGRFSHTQYF

V: TRBV4-1
size: -
D: -
J: TRBJ2-5
DNA: TGCGCCAGCAGCCATGTGTACAGGGATCGGGAGACCCAGTACTTC
CDR3: CASSHVYRDRETQYF

V: TRBV7-3
size: -
D: -
J: TRBJ2-2
DNA: TGTGCCAGCAGCATGGAGTATGGCGGGGAGCTGTTTTTT
CDR3: CASSMEYGGELFF

V: TRBV7-3
size: -
D: TRBD2
J: TRBJ2-5
DNA: TGTGCCAGCAGCTTGGGACTAGCGTCCGAGACCCAGTACTTC
CDR3: CASSLGLASETQYF

V: TRBV25-1
size: -
D: TRBD1
J: TRBJ2-2
DNA: TGTGCCAGCAGTGATACCGACAGGGGGCTGGCCGGGGAGCTGTTTTTT
CDR3: CASSDTDRGLAGELFF

V: TRBV14
size: -
D: -
J: TRBJ2-7
DNA: TGTGCCAGCAGCCTGGGACACCGCTACGAGCAGTACTTC
CDR3: CASSLGHRYEQYF

V: TRBV4-2
size: -
D: TRBD2
J: TRBJ2-3
DNA: TGTGCCAGCAGCCAAAAACTAGCGGGGGGCGGGGTCACAGATACGCAGTATTTT
CDR3: CASSQKLAGGGVTDTQYF

V: TRBV7-9
size: -
D: -
J: TRBJ1-6
DNA: TGTGCCAGCAGCCCACAAGGGGGGGATTCACCCCTCCACTTT
CDR3: CASSPQGGDSPLHF

V: TRBV6-7
size: -
D: TRBD2
J: TRBJ2-3
DNA: TGTGCCAGCAGTTACTCCCGGAGCGGGAGGGGGCGCACAGATACGCAGTATTTT
CDR3: CASSYSRSGRGRTDTQYF

V: TRBV4-2
size: -
D: TRBD2
J: TRBJ2-3
DNA: TGTGCCAGCAGCCAAGCGGCTAGCGGGAGATTGGATACGCAGTATTTT
CDR3: CASSQAASGRLDTQYF

V: TRBV18
size: -
D: -
J: TRBJ1-3
DNA: TGTGCCAGCACCCTGGGGCGCAGCTCTGGAAACACCATATATTTT
CDR3: CASTLGRSSGNTIYF

V: TRBV21-1
size: few
D: -
J: TRBJ2-7
DNA: TGTGCCAGCAGCAAAGTGGCAGGGGGCTTCCACGAGCAGTACTTC
CDR3: CASSKVAGGFHEQYF

V: TRBV5-1
size: -
D: -
J: TRBJ2-6
DNA: TGCGCCAGCAGCTTGGCCGGTGCAACTGGGGCCAACGTCCTGACTTTC
CDR3: CASSLAGATGANVLTF

V: TRBV4-2
size: -
D: -
J: TRBJ1-6
DNA: TGTGCCAGCAGCCAGGAGAGGGAAGTTTCACCCCTCCACTTT
CDR3: CASSQEREVSPLHF

V: TRBV19
size: -
D: -
J: TRBJ1-4
DNA: TGTGCCAGTAGTCGACAACAGGGCACTAATGAAAAACTGTTTTTT
CDR3: CASSRQQGTNEKLFF

V: TRBV6-1
size: few
D: TRBD2
J: TRBJ2-5
DNA: TGTGCCAGCAGTGAAAGGGTAGCGGGAGGTGGGAGAGAGACCCAGTACTTC
CDR3: CASSERVAGGGRETQYF

V: TRBV9
size: few
D: TRBD1
J: TRBJ1-1
DNA: TGTGCCAGCAGCTTAGCGGGACAGGGTTTCACTGAAGCTTTCTTT
CDR3: CASSLAGQGFTEAFF

V: TRBV18
size: -
D: TRBD2
J: TRBJ2-3
DNA: TGTGCCAGCTCACCCCGGGGCAGCGGGGGGGCCACAGATACGCAGTATTTT
CDR3: CASSPRGSGGATDTQYF

V: TRBV6-5
size: few
D: -
J: TRBJ1-1
DNA: TGTGCCAGCAGTTACGGAACGGGAGGTGAAGCTTTCTTT
CDR3: CASSYGTGGEAFF

V: TRBV4-3
size: -
D: TRBD2
J: TRBJ2-7
DNA: TGCGCCAGCAGCCCCCCCCCGGGAGGGCCTTGGTACGAGCAGTACTTC
CDR3: CASSPPPGGPWYEQYF

V: TRBV5-1
size: -
D: TRBD1
J: TRBJ1-2
DNA: TGCGCCAGCAGCTTGTCAGCAGGGGGCGGATATGGCTACACCTTC
CDR3: CASSLSAGGGYGYTF

V: TRBV4-3
size: -
D: -
J: TRBJ1-1
DNA: TGCGCCAGCAGCCAAGATCGGGGCGGACAGATCTCGACTGAAGCTTTCTTT
CDR3: CASSQDRGGQISTEAFF

V: TRBV7-6
size: -
D: TRBD2
J: TRBJ2-3
DNA: TGTGCCAGCAGCTTAGAACTAGCGGCAGATACGCAGTATTTT
CDR3: CASSLELAADTQYF

V: TRBV6-1
size: -
D: -
J: TRBJ1-5
DNA: TGTGCCAGCAGTCCTCCCTTCCTATATCAGCCCCAGCATTTT
CDR3: CASSPPFLYQPQHF